The 6 T cell receptor beta chains reported below all come from one sample, sequenced in a study of cytomegalovirus exposure and HLA in healthy donors. Clones were sequenced by immunoSEQ multiplex PCR, and TCRdb holds only the in-frame ones, with some missing. The sample holds hundreds of thousands of clones, roughly 88% seen once. The sample comprised PBMCs. These TCRs come from a woman between 18 and 30 years old in good health and CMV-seronegative.

The chain joins TRBV11-2 to TRBJ2-7; a possible D gene is TRBD2 (6 bases). The CDR3 covers 14 residues. Germline-derived CDR1 and CDR2 are SGHAT and FQNNGV. V lost 7 bases, J lost 7 bases, and 20 bases lay in between. The CDR3 DNA sequence: TGTGCCAGCATCTCCATTCGCGGGATGGGGGAGCAGTACTTC. It translates to CASISIRGMGEQYF.

The chain recombines TRBV19 with TRBJ2-7, with 7 bases matching TRBD1. Trimming took 3 bases from V and 2 from J; bases not matched to a gene: 10. Germline V gives CDR1 LNHDA, CDR2 SQIVND (reference sequence). This CDR3 contains 16 residues. The CDR3 loop is CASSIAGTAVPYEQYF. The CDR3 bases are TGTGCCAGTAGTATCGCCGGGACAGCAGTCCCCTACGAGCAGTACTTC.

The V and J genes are TRBV27 and TRBJ2-2; tentatively, D is TRBD2 (6 bases). CDR3 length: 14 residues. V lost 4 bases and J lost 5, with 11 bases in between. CDR1 and CDR2 from the germline V gene are MNHEY and SMNVEV (reference sequence). CDR3 nucleotide sequence: TGTGCCAGCAGTTGGGGACTCAGTACCGGGGAGCTGTTTTTT. Its protein is CASSWGLSTGELFF.

This clone was counted a single time. The gene calls are TRBV9 and TRBJ2-3; maybe TRBD2 (5 bases). Trimming left V 3 bases short and J 4 bases short, with 18 bases between. The CDR3 runs to 16 residues. Germline assignment: CDR1 SGDLS and CDR2 YYNGEE. The CDR3 here is CASSAELAGPSDTQYF. The CDR3, as DNA: TGTGCCAGCAGCGCCGAGTTGGCGGGCCCTTCAGATACGCAGTATTTT.

The chain joins TRBV28 to TRBJ1-2; D is unclear. The germline gives CDR1 MDHEN, CDR2 SYDVKM. The CDR3 runs to 14 residues. Trimming removed 6 bases from V and 7 bases from J, with 18 bases in between. CDR3: CASSLNFNGVGYTF. The CDR3 DNA is TGTGCCAGCAGCCTAAATTTTAACGGGGTTGGCTACACCTTC.

This clone was observed a handful of times. Here the CDR3 reads CASSLKGSGGTEAFF. CDR3 DNA sequence: TGTGCCAGCAGCCTTAAGGGCTCAGGGGGCACTGAAGCTTTCTTT. V is TRBV4-2 and J is TRBJ1-1, with 7 positions matching TRBD1. This CDR3 has 15 amino acids. Germline CDR1 is LGHNA and CDR2 is YNFKEQ. With 4 bases clipped from V and 4 bases from J, the junction kept 9 bases outside the gene matches.